These T cell receptor beta chains were read from a single sample in a study of T cell responses to AZD1222 COVID-19 vaccine. TCRdb's table, derived via immunoSEQ multiplex PCR, lists solely in-frame clones and lacks some. The repertoire holds about 72,000 clones, with roughly 84% as singletons. This material consisted of peripheral blood, taken on day 0 of AZD1222 vaccination. The receptors were gathered from an adult in good health. Both conserved end residues are part of each CDR3. The D gene is left open where the match is weak. Clone sizes are given selectively: once, few, many, or a class where the clone is expanded.

clone size: once; D gene: TRBD1; J gene: TRBJ2-1; V gene: TRBV6-5; CDR3 DNA: TGTGCCAGCAGTTACTCCTCAGGGGGCGCGTCTGAGCAGTTCTTC; CDR3 protein: CASSYSSGGASEQFF
clone size: once; D gene: -; J gene: TRBJ1-6; V gene: TRBV20-1; CDR3 DNA: TGCAGTGCAGGGTACAATTCACCCCTCCACTTT; CDR3 protein: CSAGYNSPLHF
clone size: -; D gene: -; J gene: TRBJ1-3; V gene: TRBV9; CDR3 DNA: TGTGCCAGCAGCCCGTTTTGGGGCGAGAACTCTGGAAACACCATATATTTT; CDR3 protein: CASSPFWGENSGNTIYF
clone size: -; D gene: -; J gene: TRBJ1-1; V gene: TRBV24-1; CDR3 DNA: TGTGCCACCAGTGATTTGCAAGGGGGATTGGCTTTCTTT; CDR3 protein: CATSDLQGGLAFF
clone size: -; D gene: -; J gene: TRBJ1-4; V gene: TRBV6-5; CDR3 DNA: TGTGCCAGCACTCCAGGCCGACACGCTAATGAAAAACTGTTTTTT; CDR3 protein: CASTPGRHANEKLFF
clone size: -; D gene: -; J gene: TRBJ2-7; V gene: TRBV2; CDR3 DNA: TGTGCCAGCAGTGAATGGGGGACCGACTCCAAGCAGTACTTC; CDR3 protein: CASSEWGTDSKQYF
clone size: few; D gene: -; J gene: TRBJ1-2; V gene: TRBV18; CDR3 DNA: TGTGCCAGCTCACCAGAAACGGCACGAGGGGATGGCTACACCTTC; CDR3 protein: CASSPETARGDGYTF
clone size: once; D gene: TRBD1; J gene: TRBJ1-6; V gene: TRBV7-2; CDR3 DNA: TGTGCCAGCAGCTTAAAGGGAGGACAGGGCTCCTATAATTCACCCCTCCACTTT; CDR3 protein: CASSLKGGQGSYNSPLHF
clone size: -; D gene: -; J gene: TRBJ1-6; V gene: TRBV21-1; CDR3 DNA: TGTGCCAGCAGCAGAGGGGACAGGTCTAATTATAATTCACCCCTCCACTTT; CDR3 protein: CASSRGDRSNYNSPLHF
clone size: -; D gene: -; J gene: TRBJ1-5; V gene: TRBV6-5; CDR3 DNA: TGTGCCAGCAGAACAGGCAATCAGCCCCAGCATTTT; CDR3 protein: CASRTGNQPQHF
clone size: once; D gene: -; J gene: TRBJ1-1; V gene: TRBV11-2; CDR3 DNA: TGTGCCAGCAGCTTAACAGGGACGGGTACTGAAGCTTTCTTT; CDR3 protein: CASSLTGTGTEAFF
clone size: -; D gene: -; J gene: TRBJ2-2; V gene: TRBV4-3; CDR3 DNA: TGCGCCAGCAGCCAAGATGTGGAGGGGGCCCGGGGCGGGGAGCTGTTTTTT; CDR3 protein: CASSQDVEGARGGELFF
clone size: -; D gene: -; J gene: TRBJ1-6; V gene: TRBV12-3/TRBV12-4; CDR3 DNA: TGTGCCAGTGGGGCTTCCAATTCACCCCTCCACTTT; CDR3 protein: CASGASNSPLHF
clone size: -; D gene: -; J gene: TRBJ2-5; V gene: TRBV19; CDR3 DNA: TGTGCCAGTGGGTTCCGGGAAGAGACCCAGTACTTC; CDR3 protein: CASGFREETQYF
clone size: -; D gene: TRBD1; J gene: TRBJ2-3; V gene: TRBV27; CDR3 DNA: TGTGCCAGCAGTTTGATGGGACAGCGGAAGCAGTATTTT; CDR3 protein: CASSLMGQRKQYF
clone size: -; D gene: TRBD1; J gene: TRBJ1-1; V gene: TRBV7-9; CDR3 DNA: TGTGCCAGCAGCTTAGGGGGACAGGCAAGTAAGGCTTTCTTT; CDR3 protein: CASSLGGQASKAFF
clone size: -; D gene: -; J gene: TRBJ2-7; V gene: TRBV2; CDR3 DNA: TGTGCCAGCAGTTCAATGGACACGGTCTACGAGCAGTACTTC; CDR3 protein: CASSSMDTVYEQYF
clone size: few; D gene: -; J gene: TRBJ2-2; V gene: TRBV5-4; CDR3 DNA: TGTGCCACCAAGATTTTGGCGGGCACCGGGGAGCTGTTTTTT; CDR3 protein: CATKILAGTGELFF
clone size: once; D gene: -; J gene: TRBJ1-1; V gene: TRBV2; CDR3 DNA: TGTGCCAGCAGCCCTCAGGGCACCTACATGAACACTGAAGCTTTCTTT; CDR3 protein: CASSPQGTYMNTEAFF
clone size: -; D gene: -; J gene: TRBJ1-1; V gene: TRBV12-3/TRBV12-4; CDR3 DNA: TGTGCCAGCGCAGGTTTAGAGGACACTGAAGCTTTCTTT; CDR3 protein: CASAGLEDTEAFF